This T cell receptor beta chain was retrieved from a study of T-cell reconstitution after alpha-beta-depleted transplantation in children. This CDR3 contains 12 residues. Trimming took 2 bases from V and 12 from J, leaving 8 bases between them. Per the germline V gene, CDR1 is MDHEN and CDR2 is SYDVKM. The authors prepared the TCRbeta library with unique molecular identifiers. TCRdb used MiXCR to reprocess the PCR reads, holding one entry per CDR3 protein. The sample shows fewer than 550,000 distinct CDR3 sequences, around 15% of them seen only once. This receptor was obtained from a boy less than two years old who had a stem cell transplant for Wiskott-Aldrich syndrome, so the T cells may come from the graft donor. The chain joins TRBV28 to TRBJ1-6; a weak D match, TRBD1 (5 bases). The starting material was PBMCs, mostly from graft donor cells, obtained 360 days after TCRalphabeta/CD19-depleted stem cell transplant. The CDR3 sequence: CASSLRGVPLHF. Written as DNA, the CDR3 is TGTGCCAGCAGTTTACGAGGGGTACCCCTCCACTTT.